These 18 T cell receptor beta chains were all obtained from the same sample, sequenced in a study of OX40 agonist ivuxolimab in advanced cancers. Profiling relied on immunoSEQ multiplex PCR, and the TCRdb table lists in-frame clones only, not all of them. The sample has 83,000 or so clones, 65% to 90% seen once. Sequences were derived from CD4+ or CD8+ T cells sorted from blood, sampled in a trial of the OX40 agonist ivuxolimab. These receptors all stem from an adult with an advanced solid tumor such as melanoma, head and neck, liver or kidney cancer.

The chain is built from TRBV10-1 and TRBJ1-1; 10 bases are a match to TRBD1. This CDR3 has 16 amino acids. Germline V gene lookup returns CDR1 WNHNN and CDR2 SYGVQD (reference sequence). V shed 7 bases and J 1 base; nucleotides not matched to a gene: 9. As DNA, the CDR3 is TGCGCCAGCAAAAGGACAGGGGGGGATCCGAACACTGAAGCTTTCTTT. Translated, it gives CASKRTGGDPNTEAFF.

CDR3 coding DNA: TGCGCCAGCAGCCAAGAACTAGCTTCCTACGAGCAGTACTTC. It is translated as CASSQELASYEQYF. V is TRBV4-3 and J is TRBJ2-7; D is possibly TRBD2 (6 bases). The CDR3 contains 14 residues. Looked up from germline, CDR1 is LGHNA and CDR2 is YSLEER. V lost 0 bases and J 1 base, leaving 7 bases between the germline ends.

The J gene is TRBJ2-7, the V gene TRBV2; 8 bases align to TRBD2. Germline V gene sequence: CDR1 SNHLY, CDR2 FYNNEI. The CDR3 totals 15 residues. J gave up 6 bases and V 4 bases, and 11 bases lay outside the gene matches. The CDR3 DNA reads TGTGCCAGCAGTGGCCTGGGACTAGGGATGGGCGAGCAGTACTTC. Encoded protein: CASSGLGLGMGEQYF.

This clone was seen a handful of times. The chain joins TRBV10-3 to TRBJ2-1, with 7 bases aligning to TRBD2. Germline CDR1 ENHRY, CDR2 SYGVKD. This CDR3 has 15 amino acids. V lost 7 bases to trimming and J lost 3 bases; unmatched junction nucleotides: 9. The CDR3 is CAITSPGTIYNEQFF. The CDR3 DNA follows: TGTGCCATCACCTCTCCCGGGACTATCTACAATGAGCAGTTCTTC.

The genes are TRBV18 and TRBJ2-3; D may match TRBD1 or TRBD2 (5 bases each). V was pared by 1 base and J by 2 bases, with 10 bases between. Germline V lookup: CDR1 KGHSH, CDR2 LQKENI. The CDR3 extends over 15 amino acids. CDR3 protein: CASSPRGKFTDTQYF. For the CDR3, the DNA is TGTGCCAGCTCACCACGGGGGAAGTTCACAGATACGCAGTATTTT.

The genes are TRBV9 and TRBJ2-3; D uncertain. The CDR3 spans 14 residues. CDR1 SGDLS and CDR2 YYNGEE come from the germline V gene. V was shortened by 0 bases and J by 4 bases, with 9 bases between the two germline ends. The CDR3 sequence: CASSVEKAPDTQYF. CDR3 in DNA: TGTGCCAGCAGCGTAGAAAAAGCGCCAGATACGCAGTATTTT.

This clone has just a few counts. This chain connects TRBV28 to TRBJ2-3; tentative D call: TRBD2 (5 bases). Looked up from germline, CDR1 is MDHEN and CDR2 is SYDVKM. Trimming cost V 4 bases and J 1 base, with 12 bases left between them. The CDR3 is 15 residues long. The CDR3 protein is CASSSPAAGTDTQYF. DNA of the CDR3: TGTGCCAGCAGTTCCCCGGCAGCGGGCACAGATACGCAGTATTTT.

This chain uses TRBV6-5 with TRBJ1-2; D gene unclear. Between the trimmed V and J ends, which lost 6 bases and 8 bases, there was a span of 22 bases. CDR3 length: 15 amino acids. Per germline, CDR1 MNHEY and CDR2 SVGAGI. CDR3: CASSHPRVGIGGYTF. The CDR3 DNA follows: TGTGCCAGCAGCCACCCCCGAGTGGGGATAGGGGGCTACACCTTC.

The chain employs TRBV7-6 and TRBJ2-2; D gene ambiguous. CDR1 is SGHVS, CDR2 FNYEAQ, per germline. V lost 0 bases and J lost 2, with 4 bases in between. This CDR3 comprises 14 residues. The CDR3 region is CASSLAGNTGELFF. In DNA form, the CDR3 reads TGTGCCAGCAGCTTAGCGGGAAACACCGGGGAGCTGTTTTTT.

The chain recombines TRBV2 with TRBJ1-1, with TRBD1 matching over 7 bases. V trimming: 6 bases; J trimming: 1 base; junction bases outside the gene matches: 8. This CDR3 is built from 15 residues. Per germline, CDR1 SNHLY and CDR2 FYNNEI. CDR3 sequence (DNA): TGTGCCAGCAGGGCACAGGGGCTGGGGAACACTGAAGCTTTCTTT. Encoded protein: CASRAQGLGNTEAFF.

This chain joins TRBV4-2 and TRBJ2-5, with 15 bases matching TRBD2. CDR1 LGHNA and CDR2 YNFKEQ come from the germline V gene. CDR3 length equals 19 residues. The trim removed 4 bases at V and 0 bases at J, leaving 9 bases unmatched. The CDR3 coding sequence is TGTGCCAGCAGCCCCGGACTAGCGGGGGGGGGAGCAAACCAAGAGACCCAGTACTTC. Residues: CASSPGLAGGGANQETQYF.

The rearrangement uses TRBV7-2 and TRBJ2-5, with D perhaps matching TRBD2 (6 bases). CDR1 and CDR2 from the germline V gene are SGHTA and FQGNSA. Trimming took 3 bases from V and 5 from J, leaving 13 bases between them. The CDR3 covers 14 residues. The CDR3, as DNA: TGTGCCAGCAGCTTCGGGCGGGGTTGGGAGACCCAGTACTTC. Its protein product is CASSFGRGWETQYF.

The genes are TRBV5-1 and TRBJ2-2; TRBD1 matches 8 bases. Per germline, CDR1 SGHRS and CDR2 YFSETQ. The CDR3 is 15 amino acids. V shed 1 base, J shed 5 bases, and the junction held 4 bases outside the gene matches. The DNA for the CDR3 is TGCGCCAGCAGCTTGTGGCAGGGGGCGACCGGGGAGCTGTTTTTT. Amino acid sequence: CASSLWQGATGELFF.

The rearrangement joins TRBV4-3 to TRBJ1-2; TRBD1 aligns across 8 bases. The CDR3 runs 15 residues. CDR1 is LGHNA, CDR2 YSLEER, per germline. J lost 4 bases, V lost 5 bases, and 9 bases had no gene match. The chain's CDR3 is CASSEVGDRSYGYTF. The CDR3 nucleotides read TGCGCCAGCAGCGAAGTCGGGGACAGGAGCTATGGCTACACCTTC.

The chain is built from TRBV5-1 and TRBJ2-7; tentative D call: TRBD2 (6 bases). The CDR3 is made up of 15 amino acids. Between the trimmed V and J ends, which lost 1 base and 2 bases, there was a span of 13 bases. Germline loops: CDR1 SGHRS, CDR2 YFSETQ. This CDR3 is CASSLRGTGPYEQYF. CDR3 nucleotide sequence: TGCGCCAGCAGCTTGAGAGGGACTGGCCCCTACGAGCAGTACTTC.

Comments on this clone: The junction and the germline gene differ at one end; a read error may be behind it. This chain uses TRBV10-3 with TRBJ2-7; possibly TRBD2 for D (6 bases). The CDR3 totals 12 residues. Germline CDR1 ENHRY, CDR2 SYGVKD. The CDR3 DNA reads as TGTGCCGCCTCCGCGGACACGCGACAAGCGGGCTTC. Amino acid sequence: CAASADTRQAGF.

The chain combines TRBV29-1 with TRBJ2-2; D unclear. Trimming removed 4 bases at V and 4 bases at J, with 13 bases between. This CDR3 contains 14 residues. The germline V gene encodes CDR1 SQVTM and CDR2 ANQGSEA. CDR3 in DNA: TGCAGCGTTGGTGACGGCACTTTCACCGGGGAGCTGTTTTTT. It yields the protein CSVGDGTFTGELFF.

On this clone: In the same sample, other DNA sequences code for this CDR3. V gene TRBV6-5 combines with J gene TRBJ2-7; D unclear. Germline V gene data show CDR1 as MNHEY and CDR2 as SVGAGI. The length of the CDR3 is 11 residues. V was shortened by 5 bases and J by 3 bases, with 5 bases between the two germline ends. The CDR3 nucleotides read TGTGCCAGCAGTGAGAGCTACGAGCAGTACTTC. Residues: CASSESYEQYF.